Given below is one T cell receptor beta chain in context. The donors, nominally healthy at sampling, likely had unrecorded immune exposures. This sample was included in a study of cytomegalovirus exposure and HLA in healthy donors. PCR employed 60 Vbeta and 13 Jbeta primers. Method: immunoSEQ multiplex PCR; TCRdb's copy keeps in-frame clones and lacks some. This sample has under 90,000 clones, with roughly 67% found just once. Deletions cut 4 bases from V and 4 bases from J, with 11 bases between. The CDR3 is made up of 13 amino acids. In germline, CDR1 is SGHDT, CDR2 YYEEEE. What was sequenced was PBMCs. The chain is built from TRBV5-6 and TRBJ1-1; possibly TRBD1 for D (6 bases). This receptor was taken from a middle-aged man in good health and CMV-seropositive. The CDR3 here is CASSTDRSTEAFF. The CDR3 DNA is TGTGCCAGCAGCACCGACAGGAGCACTGAAGCTTTCTTT.